These 3 T cell receptor beta chains were sequenced from one sample in a study of shared clonotypes between healthy human individuals. In the naive CD8 group, cells lacked CD45RO and were positively selected for CCR7, so terminally differentiated effector memory CD45RA+ cells were left out. Libraries were prepared by immunoSEQ multiplex PCR; TCRdb keeps only in-frame clonotypes and omits some of them. The sample records about 580,000 clones, 98% being singletons. Sequencing was done on a sample of naive CD8+ T cells sorted from blood. Receptors originate from a man aged 30 to 39 in good health.

The CDR3, as DNA: TGTGCCAGCAGTGAGCGGGACTTCGTTACGCAGTATTTT. It yields the protein CASSERDFVTQYF. V usage is TRBV2 and J usage is TRBJ2-3; TRBD2 is a possible D gene (6 bases). Germline V gives CDR1 SNHLY, CDR2 FYNNEI. Trimming took off 3 bases at V and 8 bases at J, with 12 bases between the two ends. This CDR3 has 13 amino acids.

The genes are TRBV27 and TRBJ2-1; TRBD1 is a possible D gene (6 bases). Germline V gene sequence: CDR1 MNHEY, CDR2 SMNVEV (reference sequence). The V and J ends lost 5 bases and 2 bases respectively, with 16 bases between them. The CDR3 is made up of 16 amino acids. CDR3 in amino acids: CASSAERDIPYNEQFF. In DNA form, the CDR3 reads TGTGCCAGCAGTGCCGAACGGGACATTCCCTACAATGAGCAGTTCTTC.

The CDR3 DNA follows: TGTGCCAGCAGTACTAGCGGGAGGAAAGATACGCAGTATTTT. It encodes CASSTSGRKDTQYF. The V gene is TRBV6-1, the J gene TRBJ2-3; 12 bases align to TRBD2. Germline loops: CDR1 MNHNS, CDR2 SASEGT. The trim removed 5 bases at V and 5 bases at J, leaving 2 bases unmatched. This CDR3 region has 14 residues.